This section outlines one T cell receptor (beta chain) sequence together with its context. Assay: immunoSEQ multiplex PCR; the TCRdb copy retains only in-frame clones and omits some. The sample contains roughly 180,000 clones, about 90% of which appear only once. These data belong to a study of blood T cell repertoires in COVID-19. The overall study: Some COVID-19 samples were acute and others convalescent; all came from the United States, Italy and Spain.

This study enrolled people aged roughly 18 to 100 from approximately 24 US geographic areas. Self-reported history from a screening survey and questionnaire set each donor's cohort. Among Cohort 3 donors, those recovered had two negative PCRs, clearance, or symptom resolution. V was cut by 1 base and J by 0 bases, with 12 bases left in between. The CDR3 is 16 amino acids. In germline, CDR1 is SGHTA, CDR2 FQGNSA. Sequencing input: PBMCs or T cells enriched from blood (not recorded which). J is TRBJ1-1 and V is TRBV7-2; D possibly corresponds to TRBD1 (5 bases). This receptor was obtained from a woman in her twenties or thirties who had recovered from COVID-19. CDR3 amino acids: CASSLGDSPMNTEAFF. CDR3 in DNA: TGTGCCAGCAGCTTAGGTGACAGCCCTATGAACACTGAAGCTTTCTTT. Filled out from reference TRBV7-2 and TRBJ1-1, the complete variable domain reads GAGVSQSPSNKVTEKGKDVELRCDPISGHTALYWYRQSLGQGLEFLIYFQGNSAPDKSGLPSDRFSAERTGGSVSTLTIQRTQQEDSAVYLCASSLGDSPMNTEAFFGQGTRLTVV.